This T cell receptor beta chain was sequenced for a study of T cells after yellow fever vaccination. Findings of the study overall: After the booster, approximately 96% of CD4 and around nine tenths of CD8 primary-response clones were re-detected.

TCRdb redid the calling of the 5' RACE reads with MiXCR, one entry per CDR3 protein. The sample includes around 260,000 distinct CDR3 sequences, around 5.3% seen only once; the top ten take roughly 3%. The CDR3 consists of 9 residues. Per germline, CDR1 DFQATT and CDR2 SNEGSKA (reference sequence). V was clipped by 3 bases and J by 6 bases, with 3 bases between them. The table lists this clonotype with many counts. Its antigen is still unknown. Sequencing was performed on CD4+ T cells sorted from PBMCs, taken on the day of the yellow fever booster vaccination. This clonotype originated in a man younger than 30 who received the YFV17D yellow fever vaccine. J is TRBJ2-7 and V is TRBV20-1; no clear D gene. The CDR3 bases are TGCAGTGCTAGGTCCGAGCAGTACGTC. Its translation is CSARSEQYV.